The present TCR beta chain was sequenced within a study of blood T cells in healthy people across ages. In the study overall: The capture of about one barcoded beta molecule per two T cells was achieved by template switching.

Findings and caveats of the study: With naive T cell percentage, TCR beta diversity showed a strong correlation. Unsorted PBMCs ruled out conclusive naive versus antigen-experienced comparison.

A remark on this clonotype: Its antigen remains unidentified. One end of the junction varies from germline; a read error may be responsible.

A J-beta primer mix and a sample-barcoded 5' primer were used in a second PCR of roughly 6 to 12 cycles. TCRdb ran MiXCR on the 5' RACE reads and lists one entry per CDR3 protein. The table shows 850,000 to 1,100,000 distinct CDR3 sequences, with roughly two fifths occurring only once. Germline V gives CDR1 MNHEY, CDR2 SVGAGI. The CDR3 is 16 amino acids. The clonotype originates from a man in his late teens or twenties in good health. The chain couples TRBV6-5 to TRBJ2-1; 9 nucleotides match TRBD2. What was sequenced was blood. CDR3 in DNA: TGTGCCAGCAGTTCCGAGGGGACTAGCTCCCACAATGAGCAGTTCTTC. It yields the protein CASSSEGTSSHNEQFF.